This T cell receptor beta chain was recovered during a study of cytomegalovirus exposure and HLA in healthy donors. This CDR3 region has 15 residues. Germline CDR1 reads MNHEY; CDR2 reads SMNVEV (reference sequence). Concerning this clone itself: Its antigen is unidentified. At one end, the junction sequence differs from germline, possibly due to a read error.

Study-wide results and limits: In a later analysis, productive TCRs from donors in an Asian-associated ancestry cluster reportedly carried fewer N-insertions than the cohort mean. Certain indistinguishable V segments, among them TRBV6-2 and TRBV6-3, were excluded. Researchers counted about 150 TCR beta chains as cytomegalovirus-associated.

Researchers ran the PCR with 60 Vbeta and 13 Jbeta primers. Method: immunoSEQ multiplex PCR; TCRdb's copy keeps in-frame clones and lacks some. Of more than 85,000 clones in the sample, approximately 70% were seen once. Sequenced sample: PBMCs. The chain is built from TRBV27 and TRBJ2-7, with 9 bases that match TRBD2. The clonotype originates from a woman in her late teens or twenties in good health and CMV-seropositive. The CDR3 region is CASSFGGLANYGQYF. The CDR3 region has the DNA TGTGCCAGCAGTTTTGGGGGACTAGCTAACTACGGGCAGTACTTC.